A single sample is the source of the 23 T cell receptor beta chains below, sequenced in a study of T cell repertoires in cytomegalovirus infection. TCRdb itself ran the reads through MiXCR, one entry per CDR3 protein. The sample lists some 150,000 distinct CDR3 sequences, around a quarter occurring once. The sequenced sample was PBMCs. These receptors were obtained from a human donor in good health (CMV status not recorded). Some clones in this sample may be carry-over from other donors' samples.

This clonotype turned up a few times. This rearrangement joins TRBV6-2 or TRBV6-3 to TRBJ2-7; weak D call: TRBD2 (5 bases). The CDR3 runs to 13 residues. The germline V and J ends were trimmed by 6 bases and 4 bases, with 13 bases remaining between them. Germline CDR1 reads MNHEY; CDR2 reads SVGEGT. The CDR3 loop is CASRDLARYEQYF. For the CDR3, the DNA is TGTGCCAGCAGAGACTTAGCGAGGTACGAGCAGTACTTC.

The chain employs TRBV2 and TRBJ2-1; the D gene could be TRBD1 or TRBD2 (6 bases each). The V gene lost 5 bases and the J gene lost 4 bases, with 24 bases spanning the gap. The germline V gene encodes CDR1 SNHLY and CDR2 FYNNEI. The length of the CDR3 is 18 residues. The DNA for the CDR3 is TGTGCCAGCAGTCCCACTCGGAGGGGGGCCAGAATTTACAATGAGCAGTTCTTC. It specifies CASSPTRRGARIYNEQFF.

The chain uses TRBV28 and TRBJ2-1; unclear D gene. The V end was cut by 8 bases, the J end by 0 bases, with 11 bases between. This CDR3 has 14 residues. The germline gives CDR1 MDHEN, CDR2 SYDVKM. CDR3 region: CASPPVSSYNEQFF. The CDR3 nucleotides are TGTGCCAGCCCTCCAGTTAGCTCCTACAATGAGCAGTTCTTC.

This clonotype was detected ten times or more. This chain links TRBV10-3 with TRBJ2-3; 9 bases map to TRBD2. V shed 3 bases, J shed 4 bases, and the junction held 8 bases outside the gene matches. Germline V gives CDR1 ENHRY, CDR2 SYGVKD. This CDR3 is built from 16 residues. In DNA, the CDR3 is TGTGCCATCAGTGATCCGGTAGCGGGAGAGGCAGATACGCAGTATTTT. It codes for CAISDPVAGEADTQYF.

This clonotype was found many times. The V call is TRBV7-8, the J call TRBJ2-5, with 14 bases aligning to TRBD2. J was trimmed by 5 bases and V by 4 bases; bases with no gene match: 15. The germline gives CDR1 SGHVS, CDR2 FQNEAQ. This CDR3 has 19 amino acids. CDR3 bases: TGTGCCAGCAGCTCACCCTTGGGACTAGCGGGAGTCTTGTGGGAGACCCAGTACTTC. This translates into CASSSPLGLAGVLWETQYF.

The V call is TRBV28, the J call TRBJ2-4; possibly TRBD1 for D (5 bases). Germline V gene lookup returns CDR1 MDHEN and CDR2 SYDVKM. Trimming removed 5 bases from V and 0 bases from J, with 14 bases in between. The CDR3 is 16 amino acids. DNA of the CDR3: TGTGCCAGCAGTGCAGACAGAAAGCTAGCCAAAAACATTCAGTACTTC. Amino acid sequence: CASSADRKLAKNIQYF.

This clonotype was counted many times. The chain couples TRBV12-3 or TRBV12-4 to TRBJ1-1; D might be TRBD1 (5 bases). The V end lost 2 bases, the J end lost 4 bases, and 8 bases lay between the germline ends. This CDR3 contains 13 residues. The CDR3 DNA sequence: TGTGCCAGCAGTTTATTCGGGACCACTGAAGCTTTCTTT. As protein: CASSLFGTTEAFF.

The chain combines TRBV19 with TRBJ1-1; 7 bases agree with TRBD1. The CDR3 runs to 13 residues. Looked up from germline, CDR1 is LNHDA and CDR2 is SQIVND (reference sequence). J lost 3 bases, V lost 5 bases, and 3 bases had no gene match. CDR3 in amino acids: CASSPGQYTEAFF. CDR3 sequence (DNA): TGTGCCAGTAGTCCGGGACAGTACACTGAAGCTTTCTTT.

The genes are TRBV12-3 or TRBV12-4 and TRBJ2-2; D is perhaps TRBD1 (6 bases). Trimming took 6 bases from V and 6 from J, leaving 11 bases between them. This CDR3 comprises 13 residues. The CDR3 region is CASRVKGAGELFF. In DNA, the CDR3 is TGTGCCAGCAGAGTAAAGGGGGCCGGGGAGCTGTTTTTT.

This clonotype was picked up a small number of times. The V call is TRBV7-3, the J call TRBJ2-2; possibly TRBD2 for D (6 bases). There are 15 residues in the CDR3. The V end lost 5 bases, the J end lost 5 bases, and 15 bases lay between the germline ends. CDR1 SGHTA and CDR2 FQGTGA come from the germline V gene. Written as DNA, the CDR3 is TGTGCCAGCAGCCCGCGTAGGAGCGGGACCGGGGAGCTGTTTTTT. This sequence encodes CASSPRRSGTGELFF. The full variable domain, with the rest looked up from reference TRBV7-3 and TRBJ2-2, is GAGVSQTPSNKVTEKGKYVELRCDPISGHTALYWYRQSLGQGPEFLIYFQGTGAADDSGLPNDRFFAVRPEGSVSTLKIQRTERGDSAVYLCASSPRRSGTGELFFGEGSRLTVL.

In its sample, this clonotype is medium-sized. The chain uses TRBV7-9 and TRBJ2-1; no firm D call. Trimming took off 4 bases at V and 5 bases at J, with 9 bases between the two ends. The V gene's germline CDR1 is SEHNR and CDR2 FQNEAQ (reference sequence). This CDR3 contains 13 residues. In DNA, the CDR3 is TGTGCCAGCAGCTCGTCTCTTAACAATGAGCAGTTCTTC. Encoded protein: CASSSSLNNEQFF.

The chain is built from TRBV7-9 and TRBJ1-2, with unresolved D. V lost 2 bases and J lost 3, with 7 bases in between. Germline CDR1 is SEHNR and CDR2 is FQNEAQ (reference sequence). CDR3 length: 13 residues. The CDR3 DNA sequence: TGTGCCAGCAGCTTAACTGAGGACTATGGCTACACCTTC. This codes for CASSLTEDYGYTF. The complete variable domain, with remaining parts taken from reference TRBV7-9 and TRBJ1-2, reads DTGVSQNPRHKITKRGQNVTFRCDPISEHNRLYWYRQTLGQGPEFLTYFQNEAQLEKSRLLSDRFSAERPKGSFSTLEIQRTEQGDSAMYLCASSLTEDYGYTFGSGTRLTVV.

This chain connects TRBV5-4 to TRBJ2-7, with 9 bases identical to TRBD1. Losses at the gene ends were 1 base for V and 6 bases for J; bases not matched to a gene: 8. CDR1 is SGHNT and CDR2 is YYREEE in the germline V gene (reference sequence). The CDR3 is 15 residues long. The CDR3 DNA reads TGTGCCAGCAGCTTGACGGGACAGGGAACGAGCGAGCAGTACTTC. Amino acid sequence: CASSLTGQGTSEQYF.

The chain links TRBV12-3 or TRBV12-4 to TRBJ2-7; a possible D gene is TRBD2 (5 bases). V shed 10 bases and J shed 2 bases, with 18 bases lying between them. CDR3 length: 14 amino acids. CDR3 residues: CATAKNGKAYEQYF. The CDR3 DNA sequence: TGTGCCACCGCCAAGAACGGGAAGGCCTACGAGCAGTACTTC.

This clonotype has just a few counts. It may be a read error: a sequence one base away is much more abundant. This chain uses TRBV3-1 with TRBJ1-1; D is undetermined. The germline V gene encodes CDR1 LGHDT and CDR2 YNNKEL (reference sequence). The CDR3 totals 12 residues. V lost 2 bases to trimming and J lost 1 base, with 2 bases between them. The CDR3 loop is CASSQRNTEAFF. DNA of the CDR3: TGTGCCAGCAGCCAAAGGAACACTGAAGCTTTCTTT.

Only one count was recorded for this clonotype. The V call is TRBV5-4, the J call TRBJ2-5; TRBD2 agrees at 8 bases. The CDR3 is 16 residues long. The germline V gene encodes CDR1 SGHNT and CDR2 YYREEE (reference sequence). V gave up 0 bases and J gave up 3 bases; unmatched junction bases: 7. The CDR3 DNA reads as TGTGCCAGCAGCTTGGTGGGACTAGTAGGGAAAGAGACCCAGTACTTC. Translation gives CASSLVGLVGKETQYF.

This clonotype was recorded many times. This chain joins TRBV4-2 and TRBJ2-3, with TRBD2 matching over 10 bases. CDR1 LGHNA and CDR2 YNFKEQ come from the germline V gene. Unmatched junction bases numbered 23, after V lost 4 bases and J lost 4 bases. The CDR3 runs to 21 residues. In DNA, the CDR3 is TGTGCCAGCAGCCTCCATCCCCCTTATGAAGCGGGGGGGAGGGAAGCAGATACGCAGTATTTT. Translating gives CASSLHPPYEAGGREADTQYF.

Regarding this clonotype: This may be a read error: a much more frequent sequence differs by one nucleotide. V and J are TRBV13 and TRBJ1-6; 10 bases match TRBD1. V was pared by 5 bases and J by 7 bases, with 2 bases of the junction left unmatched. Germline V gives CDR1 PRHDT, CDR2 FYEKMQ (reference sequence). The CDR3 is 14 amino acids. The CDR3 nucleotides are TGTGCCAGCAGCGTGGGACAGGGGAATTCACCCCTCCACTTT. It yields the protein CASSVGQGNSPLHF.

The chain employs TRBV28 and TRBJ1-2; 12 positions match TRBD1. The CDR3 consists of 16 residues. V shed 4 bases and J 5 bases; nucleotides not matched to a gene: 8. The germline gives CDR1 MDHEN, CDR2 SYDVKM. Here the CDR3 reads CASSSNPGQGAYGYTF. The CDR3 coding sequence is TGTGCCAGCAGTTCGAATCCGGGACAGGGGGCTTATGGCTACACCTTC.

This sequence joins TRBV10-3 and TRBJ1-2; D unclear. CDR1 is ENHRY and CDR2 is SYGVKD in the germline V gene. The CDR3 runs to 13 residues. The V end lost 4 bases, the J end lost 3 bases, and 9 bases lay between the germline ends. In nucleotides, the CDR3 is TGTGCCATCAGTGCCAACGGGGACTATGGCTACACCTTC. Residues: CAISANGDYGYTF.

The rearrangement joins TRBV5-6 to TRBJ2-7; no clear D gene. Looked up from germline, CDR1 is SGHDT and CDR2 is YYEEEE. The ends were cut back, 4 bases at V and 3 bases at J, with 8 bases in the middle. CDR3 size: 12 residues. CDR3 DNA: TGTGCCAGCAGCGGCACGAACTACGAGCAGTACTTC. It translates to CASSGTNYEQYF.

V and J are TRBV19 and TRBJ2-6; D not resolved. Between the trimmed V and J ends, which lost 10 bases and 3 bases, there was a span of 13 bases. The CDR3 is made up of 14 amino acids. CDR1 is LNHDA, CDR2 SQIVND, per germline (reference sequence). The CDR3 DNA reads TGTGCCACCAAAAGTGTGCGTGGGGCCAACGTCCTGACTTTC. Translated: CATKSVRGANVLTF.

This clonotype showed up just a few times. The rearrangement joins TRBV7-2 to TRBJ2-5, with D hard to call. CDR3 size: 14 residues. V was clipped by 1 base and J by 4 bases, with 10 bases between them. The germline gives CDR1 SGHTA, CDR2 FQGNSA. CDR3 protein: CASSLVEQTETQYF. The CDR3 DNA reads as TGTGCCAGCAGCTTAGTAGAACAGACAGAGACCCAGTACTTC. Variable domain in full (rest from reference TRBV7-2 and TRBJ2-5): GAGVSQSPSNKVTEKGKDVELRCDPISGHTALYWYRQSLGQGLEFLIYFQGNSAPDKSGLPSDRFSAERTGGSVSTLTIQRTQQEDSAVYLCASSLVEQTETQYFGPGTRLLVL.